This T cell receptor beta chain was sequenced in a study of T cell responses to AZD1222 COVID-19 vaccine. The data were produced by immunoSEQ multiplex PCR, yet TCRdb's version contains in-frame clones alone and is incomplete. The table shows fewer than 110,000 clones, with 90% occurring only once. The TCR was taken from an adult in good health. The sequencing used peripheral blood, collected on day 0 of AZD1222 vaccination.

This CDR3 reads CASSLSQGRTGELFF. As DNA, the CDR3 is TGCGCCAGCAGCTTGTCTCAGGGGCGAACCGGGGAGCTGTTTTTT. The genes are TRBV5-1 and TRBJ2-2; perhaps TRBD1 as D (6 bases). The CDR3 is 15 residues long. Germline V gene lookup returns CDR1 SGHRS and CDR2 YFSETQ. The V end lost 1 base, the J end lost 5 bases, and 12 bases lay between the germline ends.